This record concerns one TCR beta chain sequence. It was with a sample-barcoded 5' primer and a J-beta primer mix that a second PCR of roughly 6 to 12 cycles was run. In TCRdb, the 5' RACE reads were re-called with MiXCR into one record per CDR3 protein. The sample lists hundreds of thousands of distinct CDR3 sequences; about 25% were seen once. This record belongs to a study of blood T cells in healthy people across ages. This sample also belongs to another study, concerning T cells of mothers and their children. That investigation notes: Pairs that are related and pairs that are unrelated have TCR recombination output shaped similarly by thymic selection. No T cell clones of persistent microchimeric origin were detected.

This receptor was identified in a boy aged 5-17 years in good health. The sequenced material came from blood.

The CDR3 region has the DNA TGTGCCAGCAGTTCCTGGCAAGTCACAGATACGCAGTATTTT. Translation gives CASSSWQVTDTQYF. This chain links TRBV12-3 or TRBV12-4 with TRBJ2-3, with D uncertain. This CDR3 has 14 residues. Trimming removed 4 bases at V and 2 bases at J, with 10 bases between.